The 15 T cell receptor beta chains presented below share a single source sample, sequenced in a study of immune reconstitution after stem cell transplant in scleroderma. Each CDR3 protein gets one entry after TCRdb re-called the RT-PCR reads with MiXCR. The repertoire consists of around 2,200 distinct CDR3 sequences, with under 14% occurring once and the leading ten covering about a quarter. Sampling was done before or after autologous hematopoietic stem cell transplantation (not recorded which). These receptors all stem from a female donor with systemic sclerosis.

By frequency in the sample, this clonotype is medium-sized (0.01 to 0.1%). The rearrangement joins TRBV20-1 to TRBJ2-5; 8 bases are a match to TRBD1. CDR3 size: 14 residues. Germline V gene sequence: CDR1 DFQATT, CDR2 SNEGSKA (reference sequence). V was pared by 2 bases and J by 0 bases, with 2 bases of the junction left unmatched. CDR3 nucleotides: TGCAGTGCTAGAACGACAGGGGACCAAGAGACCCAGTACTTC. Translated, it gives CSARTTGDQETQYF.

This clonotype turned up a few times. The chain links TRBV10-3 to TRBJ2-6; D perhaps matches TRBD1 (5 bases). The V end was cut by 7 bases, the J end by 4 bases, with 14 bases between. The CDR3 loop spans 15 amino acids. Germline loops: CDR1 ENHRY, CDR2 SYGVKD. DNA for the CDR3: TGTGCCATCAACTTTGGGGCGGCAGGGGCCAACGTCCTGACTTTC. It yields the protein CAINFGAAGANVLTF.

V and J are TRBV10-3 and TRBJ2-6; D gene ambiguous. The CDR3 loop spans 14 amino acids. V was shortened by 6 bases and J by 0 bases, with 6 bases between the two germline ends. Germline V gene lookup returns CDR1 ENHRY and CDR2 SYGVKD. The CDR3 here is CAISPSSGANVLTF. For the CDR3, the DNA is TGTGCCATCAGCCCGAGCTCTGGGGCCAACGTCCTGACTTTC.

This clonotype is large in the sample. The CDR3 DNA is TGTGCCTGGATCCCGGGAGGGGGGACTGAAGCTTTCTTT. It is translated as CAWIPGGGTEAFF. The V call is TRBV30, the J call TRBJ1-1; tentative D call: TRBD1 (6 bases). Germline CDR1 and CDR2: GTSNPN and SVGIG (reference sequence). The V and J ends lost 4 bases and 5 bases respectively, with 14 bases between them. CDR3 size: 13 residues.

The chain has TRBV7-9 and TRBJ2-7; 11 bases agree with TRBD1. With 4 bases clipped from V and 5 bases from J, the junction kept 10 bases outside the gene matches. The germline gives CDR1 SEHNR, CDR2 FQNEAQ (reference sequence). The CDR3 covers 16 residues. In nucleotides, the CDR3 is TGTGCCAGCAGCTCCCCGTGGACAGGGGGCCTTGACGAGCAGTACTTC. It specifies CASSSPWTGGLDEQYF.

This chain uses TRBV5-6 with TRBJ1-5; no definite D call. V was clipped by 4 bases and J by 3 bases, with 5 bases between them. CDR3 size: 12 residues. Germline CDR1 and CDR2: SGHDT and YYEEEE. CDR3 sequence (DNA): TGTGCCAGCAGCAAACTCAATCAGCCCCAGCATTTT. Its protein is CASSKLNQPQHF.

This clonotype is medium-sized (0.01 to 0.1%) within its sample. The chain is built from TRBV6-6 and TRBJ1-5, with D perhaps TRBD1 (6 bases). The CDR3 loop spans 16 amino acids. Trimming removed 0 bases from V and 4 bases from J, with 13 bases in between. Germline values: CDR1 MNHNY, CDR2 SVGAGI (reference sequence). CDR3 amino acids: CASSYSSDSANQPQHF. CDR3 coding DNA: TGTGCCAGCAGTTACTCGTCGGACAGTGCAAATCAGCCCCAGCATTTT.

This clonotype has just a few counts. The chain recombines TRBV20-1 with TRBJ2-7; 7 bases are a match to TRBD1. The length of the CDR3 is 15 residues. Germline lookup yields CDR1 DFQATT and CDR2 SNEGSKA (reference sequence). Unmatched junction bases numbered 8, after V lost 3 bases and J lost 0 bases. The CDR3 bases are TGCAGTGCTAGGGCCTTAGGGGGCCCCTCCTACGAGCAGTACTTC. Translated: CSARALGGPSYEQYF.

This clonotype was counted only a few times. The CDR3 DNA reads as TGTGCCAGCTCACCAGGGCTAGCTACTAGCACAGATACGCAGTATTTT. It is translated as CASSPGLATSTDTQYF. The chain uses TRBV18 and TRBJ2-3, with a tentative D call TRBD2 (5 bases). Trimming pared 2 bases from V and 0 bases from J, leaving 12 bases between. The V gene's germline CDR1 is KGHSH and CDR2 LQKENI. The CDR3 runs to 16 residues.

J is TRBJ1-5 and V is TRBV20-1, with 7 bases identical to TRBD1. The trim removed 6 bases at V and 5 bases at J, leaving 7 bases unmatched. Germline V gene sequence: CDR1 DFQATT, CDR2 SNEGSKA (reference sequence). The CDR3 consists of 13 residues. This CDR3 reads CSAAGQADQPQHF. CDR3 nucleotide sequence: TGCAGTGCCGCTGGACAGGCGGATCAGCCCCAGCATTTT.

The chain has TRBV20-1 and TRBJ2-1; 8 bases fit TRBD2. The germline V gene encodes CDR1 DFQATT and CDR2 SNEGSKA (reference sequence). The CDR3 runs to 17 residues. With 3 bases clipped from V and 0 bases from J, the junction kept 10 bases outside the gene matches. The CDR3 nucleotides read TGCAGTGCTAGGGTGGCGGGGGGCTTGAGCTCCTACAATGAGCAGTTCTTC. Translated, it gives CSARVAGGLSSYNEQFF.

By sample share, this clonotype is medium-sized. CDR3 sequence (DNA): TGCAGTGCTAGGGGCCTTACAGGGGGATTCGGCTACACCTTC. Its translation: CSARGLTGGFGYTF. The chain combines TRBV20-1 with TRBJ1-2, with 8 nucleotides matching TRBD1. The germline CDR1 and CDR2 sequences are DFQATT and SNEGSKA (reference sequence). The CDR3 contains 14 residues. J gave up 8 bases and V 3 bases, and 11 bases lay outside the gene matches.

The V call is TRBV30, the J call TRBJ1-4; TRBD1 aligns across 7 bases. There are 15 residues in the CDR3. V trimming: 4 bases; J trimming: 8 bases; junction bases outside the gene matches: 13. Per the germline V gene, CDR1 is GTSNPN and CDR2 is SVGIG (reference sequence). CDR3: CAWTSTQQGDEKLFF. The CDR3, as DNA: TGTGCCTGGACCTCGACCCAGCAGGGGGACGAAAAACTGTTTTTT.

The chain is built from TRBV6-5 and TRBJ2-7; D is ambiguous. The CDR3 covers 13 residues. Germline V CDR1 and CDR2: MNHEY, SVGAGI. V was pared by 0 bases and J by 3 bases, with 6 bases between. The CDR3 region has the DNA TGTGCCAGCAGTTACTCGCCCAGCTACGAGCAGTACTTC. Its translation is CASSYSPSYEQYF.

By sample share, this clonotype is large (0.1 to 1%). The chain uses TRBV20-1 and TRBJ1-5; D gene uncertain. Germline-derived CDR1 and CDR2 are DFQATT and SNEGSKA (reference sequence). The germline V and J ends were trimmed by 5 bases and 1 base, with 12 bases remaining between them. The CDR3 loop spans 14 amino acids. This CDR3 reads CSAGQAHSNQPQHF. The CDR3 coding sequence is TGCAGTGCTGGTCAGGCTCACAGCAATCAGCCCCAGCATTTT.